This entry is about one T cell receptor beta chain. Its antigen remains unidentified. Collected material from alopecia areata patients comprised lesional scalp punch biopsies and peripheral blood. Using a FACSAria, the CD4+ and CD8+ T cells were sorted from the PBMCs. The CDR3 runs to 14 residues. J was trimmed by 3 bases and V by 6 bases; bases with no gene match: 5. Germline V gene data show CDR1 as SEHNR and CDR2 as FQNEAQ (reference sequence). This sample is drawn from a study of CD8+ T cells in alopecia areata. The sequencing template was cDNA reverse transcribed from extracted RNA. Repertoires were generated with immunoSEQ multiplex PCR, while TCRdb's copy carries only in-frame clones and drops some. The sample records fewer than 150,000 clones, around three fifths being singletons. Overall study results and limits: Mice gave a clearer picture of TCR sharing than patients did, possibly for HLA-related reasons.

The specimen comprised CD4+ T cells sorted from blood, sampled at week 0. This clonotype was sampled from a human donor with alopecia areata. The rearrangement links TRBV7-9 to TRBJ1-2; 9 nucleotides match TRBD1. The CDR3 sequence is CASSPTGGYYGYTF. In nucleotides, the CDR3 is TGTGCCAGCAGTCCAACAGGGGGCTACTATGGCTACACCTTC.